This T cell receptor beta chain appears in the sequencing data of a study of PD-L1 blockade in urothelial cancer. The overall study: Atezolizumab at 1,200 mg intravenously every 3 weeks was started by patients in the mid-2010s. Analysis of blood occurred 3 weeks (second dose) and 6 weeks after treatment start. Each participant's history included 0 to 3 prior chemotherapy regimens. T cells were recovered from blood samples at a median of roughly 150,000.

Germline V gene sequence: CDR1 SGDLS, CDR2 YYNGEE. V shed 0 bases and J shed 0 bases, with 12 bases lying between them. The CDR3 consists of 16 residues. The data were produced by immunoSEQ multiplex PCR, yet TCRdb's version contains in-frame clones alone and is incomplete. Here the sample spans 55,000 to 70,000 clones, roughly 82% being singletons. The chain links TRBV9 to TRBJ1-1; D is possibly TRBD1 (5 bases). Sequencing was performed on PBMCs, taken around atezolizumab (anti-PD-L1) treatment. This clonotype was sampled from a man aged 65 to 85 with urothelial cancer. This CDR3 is CASSVVSGAMNTEAFF. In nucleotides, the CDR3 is TGTGCCAGCAGCGTAGTCAGCGGGGCAATGAACACTGAAGCTTTCTTT.